This T cell receptor beta chain is from a study of human T cells and chemical hapten exposure. This CDR3 has 16 residues. Germline CDR1 reads LNHDA; CDR2 reads SQIVND (reference sequence). V gave up 6 bases and J gave up 4 bases; unmatched junction bases: 12. The sample holds many counts of this clonotype. Time point meaning: patch test 2, 6 weeks after DPC sensitization. Stated treatment: therapeutic diphenylcyclopropenone sensitization with weekly scalp DPC. Individual cDNA molecules received unique molecular identifiers in the library. TCRdb analysed the RACE reads with MiXCR anew, one entry per CDR3 protein. Found here are 80,000 to 95,000 distinct CDR3 sequences, under 14% of them singletons; the top ten hold 1.5% to 2%.

Specimen: whole blood, collected in connection with sensitization to the hapten diphenylcyclopropenone (DPC). This clonotype originated in a man aged 18 to 30 with alopecia areata. Some clones in this sample may be carry-over from other donors' samples. The chain has TRBV19 and TRBJ1-5, with 7 bases that match TRBD1. The DNA of the CDR3 is TGTGCCAGTAGCTACCAGGGTCGGACAGGAAATCAGCCCCAGCATTTT. This sequence encodes CASSYQGRTGNQPQHF.